Below are 20 T cell receptor beta chains sequenced from a single sample in a study of control samples from healthy donors and cancer patients. Profiling relied on immunoSEQ multiplex PCR, and the TCRdb table lists in-frame clones only, not all of them. Of approximately 140,000 clones listed, over 85% were seen once; the top ten hold roughly 5.7%. The sequencing sample was made of blood. These receptors were collected from a man aged 18 to 29 in good health.

The V and J genes are TRBV30 and TRBJ1-4; the D gene is possibly TRBD1 (5 bases). V was trimmed by 2 bases and J by 5 bases, leaving 15 bases between them. This CDR3 has 15 amino acids. In germline, CDR1 is GTSNPN, CDR2 SVGIG (reference sequence). This CDR3 reads CAWSIRGAKNEKLFF. CDR3 coding DNA: TGTGCCTGGAGTATCCGAGGGGCTAAAAATGAAAAACTGTTTTTT. Complete variable domain (other parts from reference TRBV30 and TRBJ1-4): SQTIHQWPATLVQPVGSPLSLECTVEGTSNPNLYWYRQAAGRGLQLLFYSVGIGQISSEVPQNLSASRPQDRQFILSSKKLLLSDSGFYLCAWSIRGAKNEKLFFGSGTQLSVL.

This chain uses TRBV4-3 with TRBJ1-1; D might be TRBD1 (5 bases). Germline CDR1 LGHNA, CDR2 YSLEER. The CDR3 is made up of 13 amino acids. V gave up 6 bases and J gave up 4 bases, with 12 bases separating them. CDR3 coding DNA: TGCGCCAGCAGGGGGGGGTGGAGCACTGAAGCTTTCTTT. It encodes CASRGGWSTEAFF.

Concerning this clone itself: Different DNA sequences within this sample yield the same CDR3. The chain has TRBV6-5 and TRBJ1-1; D is unclear. Germline CDR1 and CDR2: MNHEY and SVGAGI. The CDR3 is 13 amino acids. The V end lost 6 bases, the J end lost 0 bases, and 8 bases lay between the germline ends. Here the CDR3 DNA reads TGTGCCAGCAGCTACCAGATGAACACTGAAGCTTTCTTT. It specifies CASSYQMNTEAFF.

The chain is built from TRBV12-5 and TRBJ2-1; no reliable D call. The V gene lost 2 bases and the J gene lost 5 bases, with 16 bases spanning the gap. The germline V gene has CDR1 LGHNT and CDR2 FRNRAP. The CDR3 consists of 16 residues. The CDR3 loop reads CASGLPRARFHNEQFF. The CDR3 DNA reads TGTGCTAGTGGTTTGCCTCGGGCGCGGTTCCACAATGAGCAGTTCTTC.

The chain carries TRBV9 and TRBJ1-4; TRBD1 agrees at 11 bases. Trimming removed 1 base from V and 7 bases from J; junction bases left unmatched: 6. The CDR3 length is 16 residues. Looked up from germline, CDR1 is SGDLS and CDR2 is YYNGEE. The CDR3 loop reads CASSVSGQGESEKLFF. The CDR3 coding sequence is TGTGCCAGCAGCGTATCGGGACAGGGGGAAAGTGAAAAACTGTTTTTT.

The CDR3 region has the DNA TGTGCCAGCAGCCCCCGCCCAGCGGGGGTTTCAGATACGCAGTATTTT. This gives the protein CASSPRPAGVSDTQYF. This chain links TRBV9 with TRBJ2-3; 8 bases agree with TRBD2. With 4 bases clipped from V and 4 bases from J, the junction kept 11 bases outside the gene matches. CDR1 and CDR2 (germline): SGDLS, YYNGEE. This CDR3 contains 16 residues.

The chain recombines TRBV5-4 with TRBJ2-7, with TRBD2 matching over 7 bases. Germline V gives CDR1 SGHNT, CDR2 YYREEE (reference sequence). V was clipped by 5 bases and J by 4 bases; unmatched bases: 9. This CDR3 has 14 residues. This CDR3 is CASRLTSADYEQYF. The CDR3 region has the DNA TGTGCCAGCAGATTAACTAGCGCTGATTACGAGCAGTACTTC.

The V call is TRBV19, the J call TRBJ1-1; TRBD1 agrees at 7 bases. CDR3 length equals 14 residues. The V gene end was trimmed by 3 bases and the J gene end by 7 bases; junction bases not matched to a gene: 8. Germline values: CDR1 LNHDA, CDR2 SQIVND (reference sequence). The CDR3 region is CASSIGTETDEAFF. CDR3 bases: TGTGCCAGTAGTATCGGGACAGAGACCGATGAAGCTTTCTTT.

The chain combines TRBV5-8 with TRBJ1-2; tentative D call: TRBD1 (5 bases). V gave up 2 bases and J gave up 6 bases, with 14 bases separating them. The CDR3 has 14 amino acids. The germline V gene encodes CDR1 SGHTS and CDR2 YDEGEE. This CDR3 is CASSLGGALHGYTF. The CDR3 nucleotides read TGTGCCAGCAGCTTAGGAGGGGCTTTACATGGCTACACCTTC.

This chain connects TRBV18 to TRBJ1-5, with TRBD1 matching over 7 bases. This CDR3 has 16 residues. The J segment lost 11 bases and the V segment lost 3 bases, leaving 16 bases of the junction unmatched. The germline V gene encodes CDR1 KGHSH and CDR2 LQKENI. This chain's CDR3 is CASSPRTTGEIMSQHF. DNA for the CDR3: TGTGCCAGCTCACCCAGGACTACAGGGGAAATCATGTCCCAGCATTTT.

The gene calls are TRBV7-3 and TRBJ2-7, with 8 nucleotides matching TRBD1. The CDR3 extends over 15 amino acids. The J segment lost 5 bases and the V segment lost 1 base, leaving 7 bases of the junction unmatched. The V gene's germline CDR1 is SGHTA and CDR2 FQGTGA. The CDR3 protein is CASSLIDRGVDEQYF. For the CDR3, the DNA is TGTGCCAGCAGCTTAATCGACAGGGGAGTCGACGAGCAGTACTTC.

The chain couples TRBV4-1 to TRBJ2-1, with a weak D call TRBD2 (6 bases). This CDR3 spans 13 amino acids. Trimming shortened V by 1 base and J by 9 bases, and 10 bases separated the two germline ends. Germline lookup yields CDR1 MGHRA and CDR2 YSYEKL. The CDR3 reads CASSQGPGGEQFF. CDR3 nucleotides: TGCGCCAGCAGCCAAGGCCCCGGGGGTGAGCAGTTCTTC.

This chain links TRBV5-1 with TRBJ2-7, with 14 bases lining up with TRBD2. There are 17 residues in the CDR3. Germline trimming cut 0 bases from V and 4 bases from J; bases unmatched to any gene: 6. CDR1 and CDR2 (germline): SGHRS, YFSETQ. DNA of the CDR3: TGCGCCAGCAGCTTGGAGGGACTAGCGGGAGCTCCATACGAGCAGTACTTC. It translates to CASSLEGLAGAPYEQYF.

This rearrangement joins TRBV5-4 to TRBJ2-5; D is perhaps TRBD2 (5 bases). CDR1 and CDR2 from the germline V gene are SGHNT and YYREEE (reference sequence). Trimming removed 1 base from V and 5 bases from J, with 15 bases in between. The CDR3 extends over 15 amino acids. The CDR3 region has the DNA TGTGCCAGCAGCTTGTTGCGAGGGTTCGGGGAGACCCAGTACTTC. It codes for CASSLLRGFGETQYF.

The V call is TRBV15, the J call TRBJ2-2, with D perhaps TRBD1 (5 bases). Germline V gene sequence: CDR1 LNHNV, CDR2 YYDKDF (reference sequence). Trimming pared 3 bases from V and 7 bases from J, leaving 9 bases between. The CDR3 is made up of 13 amino acids. CDR3 sequence: CATSRGRNGELFF. CDR3 coding DNA: TGTGCCACCAGCAGGGGGCGAAACGGGGAGCTGTTTTTT. Supplemented by reference TRBV15 and TRBJ2-2, the full variable domain reads DAMVIQNPRYQVTQFGKPVTLSCSQTLNHNVMYWYQQKSSQAPKLLFHYYDKDFNNEADTPDNFQSRRPNTSFCFLDIRSPGLGDTAMYLCATSRGRNGELFFGEGSRLTVL.

There are a few counts of this clone. The rearrangement links TRBV6-6 to TRBJ1-2, with a weak D call TRBD1 (5 bases). Germline loops: CDR1 MNHNY, CDR2 SVGAGI (reference sequence). The CDR3 has 12 amino acids. V lost 6 bases, J lost 9 bases, and 14 bases lay in between. The DNA for the CDR3 is TGTGCCAGCAGGCCGGGGGTTGATAGCTACACCTTC. It codes for CASRPGVDSYTF.

The sample holds a few counts of this clone. This sequence joins TRBV28 and TRBJ1-2, with D unresolved. Trimming cost V 6 bases and J 6 bases, with 17 bases left between them. The CDR3 contains 14 residues. Looked up from germline, CDR1 is MDHEN and CDR2 is SYDVKM. CDR3: CASSLRVRKDGYTF. The DNA for the CDR3 is TGTGCCAGCAGCCTCCGGGTCCGTAAGGATGGCTACACCTTC.

This sequence joins TRBV6-6 and TRBJ1-6, with 8 positions matching TRBD1. The CDR3 is made up of 14 amino acids. V shed 9 bases, J shed 8 bases, and the junction held 9 bases outside the gene matches. Germline CDR1 MNHNY, CDR2 SVGAGI (reference sequence). CDR3 sequence (DNA): TGTGCCAGTCGACTCGGGACAGGACATTCACCCCTCCACTTT. It yields the protein CASRLGTGHSPLHF.

The chain is built from TRBV13 and TRBJ2-1; 7 bases map to TRBD1. Looked up from germline, CDR1 is PRHDT and CDR2 is FYEKMQ (reference sequence). V lost 1 base to trimming and J lost 5 bases; unmatched junction nucleotides: 5. CDR3 length: 15 residues. CDR3 region: CASSLEGQPNNEQFF. The CDR3 nucleotides read TGTGCCAGCAGCTTAGAGGGACAGCCAAACAATGAGCAGTTCTTC.

This sequence joins TRBV24-1 and TRBJ2-2, with TRBD1 matching over 10 bases. V lost 7 bases, J lost 6 bases, and 13 bases stayed unmatched. CDR3 length equals 17 residues. Germline V lookup: CDR1 KGHDR, CDR2 SFDVKD. CDR3 residues: CATSALSGTGDAGELFF. In DNA form, the CDR3 reads TGTGCCACCAGCGCACTCTCCGGGACAGGGGATGCCGGGGAGCTGTTTTTT.